The next 27 T cell receptor beta chains were all read from a single sample in a study of graft-versus-host responses after intestinal transplantation. The plating included around 200,000 irradiated, violet-dye-labeled stimulator cells together with around 200,000 CFSE-labeled responder cells. Produced via immunoSEQ multiplex PCR; TCRdb's table is partial and in-frame only. The sample yields about 2,200 clones, 25% to 30% seen once. This specimen was alloreactive CD8+ T cells from a mixed lymphocyte reaction culture, taken before transplantation. This sample's subset: CFSE-low proliferating T cells sorted from approximately 6-day pre-transplant mixed lymphocyte reaction (GvH or HvG direction). These receptors were obtained from a human patient who was an organ donor for intestinal transplantation.

CDR3 DNA sequence: TGCGCCAGCAGCGCCAACGGACTTAGCACAGATACGCAGTATTTT. As protein: CASSANGLSTDTQYF. J is TRBJ2-3 and V is TRBV5-1; a possible D gene is TRBD2 (5 bases). Germline V lookup: CDR1 SGHRS, CDR2 YFSETQ. Trimming stripped 4 bases from V and 0 bases from J, with 12 bases between. The CDR3 sequence is 15 residues long. The full variable domain, completed using reference TRBV5-1 and TRBJ2-3, is KAGVTQTPRYLIKTRGQQVTLSCSPISGHRSVSWYQQTPGQGLQFLFEYFSETQRNKGNFPGRFSGRQFSNSRSEMNVSTLELGDSALYLCASSANGLSTDTQYFGPGTRLTVL.

The rearrangement links TRBV4-1 to TRBJ1-4; TRBD1 agrees at 7 bases. The length of the CDR3 is 16 residues. Germline V CDR1 and CDR2: MGHRA, YSYEKL. The J segment lost 5 bases and the V segment lost 0 bases, leaving 6 bases of the junction unmatched. CDR3: CASSQDAGRGNEKLFF. CDR3 DNA sequence: TGCGCCAGCAGCCAAGATGCGGGCAGGGGGAATGAAAAACTGTTTTTT.

This clone has a handful of counts. This chain connects TRBV14 to TRBJ2-7; possible D gene TRBD2, 5 bases. Germline values: CDR1 SGHDN, CDR2 FVKESK. This CDR3 has 13 amino acids. V shed 1 base and J shed 3 bases, with 7 bases lying between them. The CDR3 DNA reads as TGTGCCAGCAGCCAAGTAGGAGGCTACGAGCAGTACTTC. It yields the protein CASSQVGGYEQYF.

This chain uses TRBV7-9 with TRBJ1-2; 7 positions match TRBD1. CDR1 and CDR2 from the germline V gene are SEHNR and FQNEAQ (reference sequence). The CDR3 extends over 15 amino acids. V was clipped by 3 bases and J by 3 bases; unmatched bases: 7. The CDR3 reads CASSFATGWDYGYTF. The CDR3 nucleotides read TGTGCCAGCAGCTTCGCGACAGGGTGGGACTATGGCTACACCTTC.

Relative to its sample, this clone is medium-sized. The chain has TRBV27 and TRBJ2-7; 13 bases line up with TRBD2. Germline V gene lookup returns CDR1 MNHEY and CDR2 SMNVEV (reference sequence). V was pared by 6 bases and J by 3 bases, with 8 bases of the junction left unmatched. This CDR3 is built from 16 residues. In DNA form, the CDR3 reads TGTGCCAGCAGCCCCCTACTAGCGGGGGGGTTCTACGAGCAGTACTTC. This gives the protein CASSPLLAGGFYEQYF.

To note about this clone: This likely traces to a read error, being one base from a far larger clone. This CDR3 is also generated by other DNA sequences in the sample. J is TRBJ2-7 and V is TRBV19; 7 bases match TRBD1. Germline CDR1 and CDR2: LNHDA and SQIVND (reference sequence). The CDR3 totals 15 residues. The CDR3 sequence is CASSIVGTVSYEQYF. Here the CDR3 DNA reads TGTGCCAGTAGCATAGTCGGGACAGTCTCCTACGAGCAGTACTTC.

This clone is large within its sample. The CDR3 reads CASSQGTSYEQYF. The CDR3 DNA reads as TGTGCCAGCAGCCAAGGGACTAGCTACGAGCAGTACTTC. The V call is TRBV4-2, the J call TRBJ2-7; 7 bases map to TRBD2. CDR3 length equals 13 residues. The V gene end was trimmed by 1 base and the J gene end by 3 bases; junction bases not matched to a gene: 0. Germline values: CDR1 LGHNA, CDR2 YNFKEQ.

V gene TRBV11-2 combines with J gene TRBJ2-2, with a tentative D call TRBD2 (6 bases). V dropped 7 bases and J dropped 3 bases, with 18 bases sitting between them. Germline assignment: CDR1 SGHAT and CDR2 FQNNGV. The CDR3 runs 16 residues. CDR3 DNA sequence: TGTGCCAGCACCTTTACAACTAGCCCCTACACCGGGGAGCTGTTTTTT. This gives the protein CASTFTTSPYTGELFF.

This chain uses TRBV5-1 with TRBJ2-3; possibly TRBD2 for D (5 bases). V was pared by 2 bases and J by 4 bases, with 8 bases between. Germline CDR1 is SGHRS and CDR2 is YFSETQ. The CDR3 totals 13 residues. In DNA, the CDR3 is TGCGCCAGCAGCTTCATTAGCGCAGATACGCAGTATTTT. Amino acid sequence: CASSFISADTQYF. Together with reference TRBV5-1 and TRBJ2-3, the CDR3 gives the full variable domain: KAGVTQTPRYLIKTRGQQVTLSCSPISGHRSVSWYQQTPGQGLQFLFEYFSETQRNKGNFPGRFSGRQFSNSRSEMNVSTLELGDSALYLCASSFISADTQYFGPGTRLTVL.

This clone was seen more than once but under ten times. V and J are TRBV18 and TRBJ2-1; maybe TRBD1 (5 bases). The CDR3 is 15 residues long. Per the germline V gene, CDR1 is KGHSH and CDR2 is LQKENI. Trimming took 6 bases from V and 4 from J, leaving 16 bases between them. The CDR3 reads CASSPSVGLYNEQFF. CDR3 coding DNA: TGTGCCAGCTCCCCAAGTGTGGGGCTGTACAATGAGCAGTTCTTC.

This clone was detected only a few times. The CDR3 spells CASSLAAVSYEQYF. The CDR3, as DNA: TGTGCCAGCAGCTTGGCGGCGGTATCCTACGAGCAGTACTTC. The chain links TRBV5-5 to TRBJ2-7, with D uncertain. This CDR3 is 14 amino acids long. V gave up 0 bases and J gave up 1 base, with 8 bases separating them. Germline lookup yields CDR1 SGHKS and CDR2 YYEKEE (reference sequence).

CDR3: CASSQGTGATGGGYTF. The CDR3 coding sequence is TGCGCCAGCAGCCAAGGGACAGGGGCTACCGGCGGCGGCTACACCTTC. This chain joins TRBV4-3 and TRBJ1-2; 9 bases are a match to TRBD1. The CDR3 spans 16 residues. Germline loops: CDR1 LGHNA, CDR2 YSLEER. Losses at the gene ends were 1 base for V and 8 bases for J; bases not matched to a gene: 11.

The V and J genes are TRBV28 and TRBJ2-2; D is possibly TRBD2 (6 bases). The CDR3 is 14 residues long. Germline V CDR1 and CDR2: MDHEN, SYDVKM. Trimming removed 5 bases from V and 4 bases from J, with 11 bases in between. CDR3 bases: TGTGCCAGCAGTCCACTAGCCGGCACCGGGGAGCTGTTTTTT. Its protein product is CASSPLAGTGELFF. Complete variable domain (other parts from reference TRBV28 and TRBJ2-2): DVKVTQSSRYLVKRTGEKVFLECVQDMDHENMFWYRQDPGLGLRLIYFSYDVKMKEKGDIPEGYSVSREKKERFSLILESASTNQTSMYLCASSPLAGTGELFFGEGSRLTVL.

There are a few counts of this clone. The rearrangement links TRBV5-3 to TRBJ1-6; the D is unclear. TRBV5-3 qualifies as an ORF whose function is uncertain. The CDR3 consists of 16 residues. V shed 3 bases and J shed 0 bases, with 10 bases lying between them. CDR3 protein: CARSSRRSSYNSPLHF. CDR3 coding DNA: TGTGCCAGAAGCTCAAGGAGGAGCTCCTATAATTCACCCCTCCACTTT.

Judged by abundance, this clone is medium-sized (0.01 to 0.1%). The chain is built from TRBV7-3 and TRBJ2-3, with D tentatively TRBD2 (7 bases). From germline, CDR1 is SGHTA and CDR2 FQGTGA. V gave up 2 bases and J gave up 4 bases, with 13 bases separating them. The CDR3 loop spans 15 amino acids. CDR3 sequence (DNA): TGTGCCAGCAGCTTATGGGGGGGCCCCGCAGATACGCAGTATTTT. This codes for CASSLWGGPADTQYF.

The genes are TRBV4-3 and TRBJ2-7; 11 bases map to TRBD2. The CDR3 totals 15 residues. Germline loops: CDR1 LGHNA, CDR2 YSLEER. After removal of 4 bases from V and 2 bases from J, the junction contained 4 bases not matched to a gene. The CDR3 loop is CASSPYSGGAYEQYF. The CDR3 DNA follows: TGCGCCAGCAGCCCATATAGCGGGGGGGCCTACGAGCAGTACTTC.

This clone is termed large. The chain is built from TRBV7-9 and TRBJ2-2; perhaps TRBD2 as D (6 bases). Trimming took 4 bases from V and 8 from J, leaving 14 bases between them. The CDR3 spans 14 residues. Germline CDR1 reads SEHNR; CDR2 reads FQNEAQ (reference sequence). The CDR3 sequence: CASSWALASGELFF. The CDR3 DNA reads as TGTGCCAGCAGCTGGGCTCTAGCGTCGGGGGAGCTGTTTTTT.

The chain has TRBV7-6 and TRBJ2-7, with 7 bases aligning to TRBD1. This CDR3 is built from 15 residues. In germline, CDR1 is SGHVS, CDR2 FNYEAQ. J was trimmed by 0 bases and V by 1 base; bases with no gene match: 3. The CDR3 coding sequence is TGTGCCAGCAGCTTAGGCCCAGGGGGCTCCTACGAGCAGTACTTC. It translates to CASSLGPGGSYEQYF.

The J gene is TRBJ1-2, the V gene TRBV5-4, with TRBD1 identical over 7 bases. V was pared by 2 bases and J by 7 bases, with 5 bases of the junction left unmatched. The germline V gene encodes CDR1 SGHNT and CDR2 YYREEE (reference sequence). This CDR3 is built from 13 residues. The DNA of the CDR3 is TGTGCCAGCAGCTTTAGAGGGGGCAGTGGCTACACCTTC. Amino acids: CASSFRGGSGYTF.

The rearrangement joins TRBV27 to TRBJ1-1; the D is unclear. The CDR3 extends over 11 amino acids. Germline V CDR1 and CDR2: MNHEY, SMNVEV (reference sequence). Deletions cut 6 bases from V and 2 bases from J, with 4 bases between. The CDR3 spells CASRRNTEAFF. CDR3 in DNA: TGTGCCAGCAGGCGAAACACTGAAGCTTTCTTT.

The rearrangement joins TRBV27 to TRBJ1-1; D unclear. Trimming left V 1 base short and J 5 bases short, with 11 bases between. The CDR3 length is 14 residues. The germline V gene has CDR1 MNHEY and CDR2 SMNVEV (reference sequence). The CDR3 coding sequence is TGTGCCAGCAGTTTATTTGGGGAGGGAACTGAAGCTTTCTTT. The encoded protein is CASSLFGEGTEAFF.

This clone has just a few counts. The chain combines TRBV4-1 with TRBJ2-7; D unresolved. The CDR3 is made up of 15 amino acids. V gave up 5 bases and J gave up 0 bases, with 14 bases separating them. CDR1 is MGHRA and CDR2 is YSYEKL in the germline V gene. The CDR3 DNA reads TGCGCCAGCAGCTTCCTGTTTTCCAGCTCCTACGAGCAGTACTTC. As protein: CASSFLFSSSYEQYF.

By its share, this clone is large. This CDR3 reads CAPGGEQYF. CDR3 nucleotides: TGTGCCCCCGGGGGAGAGCAGTACTTC. The rearrangement joins TRBV2 to TRBJ2-7; TRBD2 is a possible D gene (6 bases). Trimming left V 11 bases short and J 7 bases short, with 9 bases between. The length of the CDR3 is 9 residues. The V gene's germline CDR1 is SNHLY and CDR2 FYNNEI.

This chain links TRBV7-7 with TRBJ2-7, with TRBD1 identical over 8 bases. This CDR3 is 13 amino acids long. Germline loops: CDR1 SSHAT, CDR2 FNYEAQ (reference sequence). V shed 5 bases, J shed 5 bases, and the junction held 5 bases outside the gene matches. This CDR3 reads CASSPDRGDEQYF. In DNA, the CDR3 is TGTGCCAGCAGCCCCGACAGGGGCGACGAGCAGTACTTC.

V gene TRBV9 combines with J gene TRBJ1-2; 9 bases line up with TRBD1. J gave up 4 bases and V 6 bases, and 13 bases lay outside the gene matches. The V gene's germline CDR1 is SGDLS and CDR2 YYNGEE. The CDR3 contains 16 residues. In nucleotides, the CDR3 is TGTGCCAGCACCGATTCTGGACAGGGGATTTTCTATGGCTACACCTTC. Its protein is CASTDSGQGIFYGYTF.

This clone was detected only once. The V call is TRBV7-2, the J call TRBJ1-2, with D maybe TRBD1 (5 bases). The CDR3 loop spans 14 amino acids. V lost 1 base to trimming and J lost 5 bases, with 11 bases between them. The germline gives CDR1 SGHTA, CDR2 FQGNSA. CDR3 nucleotide sequence: TGTGCCAGCAGCTTAGGGGCCGGGGGGTATGGCTACACCTTC. This translates into CASSLGAGGYGYTF.

Comments on this clone: Relative to the germline gene, one junction end is altered; a read error may explain this. The V and J genes are TRBV5-5 and TRBJ1-2; D not resolved. The CDR3 loop spans 12 amino acids. Germline CDR1 reads SGHKS; CDR2 reads YYEKEE (reference sequence). CDR3 bases: TGTGCCAGCACCCCTGGGAGCTATTGCTACACCTTC. It codes for CASTPGSYCYTF.